This T cell receptor (beta chain) was observed in a study of blood T cell repertoires in COVID-19 (dated by TCRdb to between 2020 and 2021). For the wider study: The collaborator samples originated in the United States, Italy and Spain and spanned the acute and convalescent phases of COVID-19. The prospective study material was composed of cDNA or gDNA derived from T cells, B-cell-depleted T cells, or PBMCs. Deeply sampled blood TCRbeta repertoires from subjects exposed to, actively infected with, or recovered from COVID-19 were included in the dataset. The repertoires were made available in a free public database intended to serve as a resource for research on the immune response to SARS-CoV-2. The samples were drawn from two sources: the first 160 participants of the ongoing ImmuneRACE study, and some 1,300 subjects contributed by 6 global collaborators. Nearly every sample came with metadata listing a de-identified subject ID, COVID-19 status, age in years and sex. HLA class I and class II types, where available, came from metadata supplied by the sample provider rather than from assay-based typing. The paper's findings and limits, for the study overall: Clinical and demographic metadata were provided uncurated, with the amount varying by source and participant.

The CDR3, from cysteine to phenylalanine, totals 14 residues. The only DNA kept is the CDR3, 42 bases in frame from the first base. Based on the germline V gene (reference sequence), the CDR1 and CDR2 sequences are LNHDA and SQIVND. V and J are truncated by 6 bases and 0 bases respectively, leaving an intervening sequence of 9 bases. Collaborating institutions collected whole blood in K2EDTA tubes following their own protocols. Collaborator samples were shipped for TCRbeta analysis as frozen whole blood, isolated PBMCs, or DNA extracted from either sample type. Concerning this clone: Its specific antigen is unknown. One base away there is no much larger clone; base qualities are not given.

TCRbeta CDR3 regions were amplified from genomic DNA using the immunoSEQ Assay, a bias-controlled multiplex PCR. In the source study's methods: Within the assay, amplification of reference gene primers was used to estimate how many nucleated cells each sample contained. To quantify the absolute abundance of each unique TCRbeta CDR3 rearrangement, sequence reads were collapsed and filtered. For each sample, productive Simpson clonality was calculated as the square root of Simpson's diversity index across productive rearrangements. TCRdb provides this immuneACCESS table in a form limited to in-frame rearrangements. Some clones are lacking; in checked studies, under half of them reflect an unresolved V gene, and why the rest are absent is not known. V and J calls and clone size are as listed in that table; D and trimming were resolved from the DNA. The sample contains approximately 180,000 clones, more than 75% of them found a single time. The top ten clonotypes cover around 2.7% of the sample.

The sequencing sample was made of peripheral blood. The clonotype originates from a man aged 40-50 years with active or convalescent COVID-19. This chain joins TRBV19 to TRBJ1-3; no D gene call is confident. The CDR3 is CASRVTTSGNTIYF. The base sequence is TGTGCCAGTAGGGTTACTACCTCTGGAAACACCATATATTTT.